A selection of T cell receptor beta chains follows, all from one sample in a study of post-analysis software for immune sequencing data. TCRdb independently ran MiXCR on the PCR reads; one entry per CDR3 protein. Among roughly 160,000 distinct CDR3 sequences listed, roughly 34% were seen once. This specimen consisted of blood, obtained after autologous hematopoietic stem cell transplantation. These receptors were collected from a girl aged 5-17 years with multiple sclerosis. The CDR3 runs from the conserved cysteine through the conserved F or W. A D gene is named only where the DNA matches it firmly. Rows give clone size only sometimes, using once, few, many, or a class for an expanded clone.

abundance: -; v_gene: TRBV2; j_gene: TRBJ1-2; d_gene: -; len: 13; CDR3nt: TGTGCCAGCCGATTGCCGACAGGCTATGGCTACACCTTC; CDR3aa: CASRLPTGYGYTF
abundance: -; v_gene: TRBV11-2; j_gene: TRBJ2-1; d_gene: -; len: 13; CDR3nt: TGTGCCAGCAGCCCCTTGTTGGACAATGAGCAGTTCTTC; CDR3aa: CASSPLLDNEQFF
abundance: -; v_gene: TRBV15; j_gene: TRBJ2-7; d_gene: -; len: 14; CDR3nt: TGTGCCACCAGCAGAGGTAGGGGGACCTACGAGCAGTACTTC; CDR3aa: CATSRGRGTYEQYF
abundance: few; v_gene: TRBV29-1; j_gene: TRBJ1-2; d_gene: -; len: 11; CDR3nt: TGCAGCGTTGACAGAGGATGGAGTTTCACCTTC; CDR3aa: CSVDRGWSFTF
abundance: -; v_gene: TRBV5-1; j_gene: TRBJ2-1; d_gene: -; len: 15; CDR3nt: TGCGCCAGCAGCGACGGGACTGTCTCCTACAATGAGCAGTTCTTC; CDR3aa: CASSDGTVSYNEQFF
abundance: many; v_gene: TRBV6-5; j_gene: TRBJ2-7; d_gene: -; len: 14; CDR3nt: TGTGCCAGCAGTTACTCCCCCAGTTTTTACGAGCAGTACTTC; CDR3aa: CASSYSPSFYEQYF
abundance: -; v_gene: TRBV2; j_gene: TRBJ1-6; d_gene: -; len: 15; CDR3nt: TGTGCCAGCAGTGTTGGATCACAGAATAATTCACCCCTCCACTTT; CDR3aa: CASSVGSQNNSPLHF
abundance: few; v_gene: TRBV28; j_gene: TRBJ1-1; d_gene: -; len: 15; CDR3nt: TGTGCCAGCCTAAGACCTGACAGGCCGAACACTGAAGCTTTCTTT; CDR3aa: CASLRPDRPNTEAFF
abundance: -; v_gene: TRBV3-1; j_gene: TRBJ2-5; d_gene: -; len: 12; CDR3nt: TGTGCCAGCAGCCAAGAATCAGAGACCCAGTACTTC; CDR3aa: CASSQESETQYF
abundance: few; v_gene: TRBV20-1; j_gene: TRBJ2-7; d_gene: TRBD2; len: 16; CDR3nt: TGCAGTGCTAGGGGACTAGCGTTAACTTACTTATACGAGCAGTACTTC; CDR3aa: CSARGLALTYLYEQYF
abundance: -; v_gene: TRBV25-1; j_gene: TRBJ2-1; d_gene: -; len: 11; CDR3nt: TGTGCCAGCAGTCTCGGGTGGGAGCAGTTCTTC; CDR3aa: CASSLGWEQFF
abundance: -; v_gene: TRBV11-2; j_gene: TRBJ1-2; d_gene: -; len: 16; CDR3nt: TGTGCCAGCAGGCATAGGGAGACCGACATGGACTATGGCTACACCTTC; CDR3aa: CASRHRETDMDYGYTF
abundance: -; v_gene: TRBV6-5; j_gene: TRBJ1-2; d_gene: TRBD1; len: 13; CDR3nt: TGCACCACCGGGACAGGGGGAAGCTATGGCTACACCTTC; CDR3aa: CTTGTGGSYGYTF
abundance: many; v_gene: TRBV24-1; j_gene: TRBJ1-2; d_gene: -; len: 13; CDR3nt: TGTGCCACCAGTGACCTTGGCCTGGGCGGCTACACCTTC; CDR3aa: CATSDLGLGGYTF
abundance: -; v_gene: TRBV7-6; j_gene: TRBJ2-1; d_gene: -; len: 16; CDR3nt: TGTGCCAGCAGCCGATCTGTCGGCGGGCTTAACAATGAGCAGTTCTTC; CDR3aa: CASSRSVGGLNNEQFF
abundance: -; v_gene: TRBV7-6; j_gene: TRBJ2-7; d_gene: TRBD2; len: 14; CDR3nt: TGTGCCAGCAGCTGGGGGGGAGGGTTCGGCGAGCAGTACTTC; CDR3aa: CASSWGGGFGEQYF
abundance: -; v_gene: TRBV20-1; j_gene: TRBJ1-4; d_gene: -; len: 14; CDR3nt: TGCAGTGCCACGGACAGTGCAACTAATGAAAAACTGTTTTTT; CDR3aa: CSATDSATNEKLFF
abundance: few; v_gene: TRBV7-9; j_gene: TRBJ1-1; d_gene: -; len: 14; CDR3nt: TGTGCCAGCAGTCGCCCCTCCGTGAACACTGAAGCTTTCTTT; CDR3aa: CASSRPSVNTEAFF
abundance: -; v_gene: TRBV13; j_gene: TRBJ2-7; d_gene: -; len: 14; CDR3nt: TGTGCCAGCAGCTTGCAATCGAGCTCCTACGAGCAGTACTTC; CDR3aa: CASSLQSSSYEQYF
abundance: -; v_gene: TRBV12-3/TRBV12-4; j_gene: TRBJ2-7; d_gene: TRBD1; len: 14; CDR3nt: TGTGCCACCACTTCAGGGGGTATTAGCAACGAGCAGTACTTC; CDR3aa: CATTSGGISNEQYF
abundance: few; v_gene: TRBV5-1; j_gene: TRBJ1-2; d_gene: -; len: 12; CDR3nt: TGCGCCAGCAGCCCAAAGGGGTATGGCTACACCTTC; CDR3aa: CASSPKGYGYTF
abundance: few; v_gene: TRBV7-2; j_gene: TRBJ1-4; d_gene: TRBD1; len: 14; CDR3nt: TGTGCCAGCAGCATTTCAGGGGGACGAGAAAAACTGTTTTTT; CDR3aa: CASSISGGREKLFF
abundance: -; v_gene: TRBV6-1; j_gene: TRBJ2-5; d_gene: -; len: 12; CDR3nt: TGTGCCAGCTACGACCCTGGAGAGACCCAGTACTTC; CDR3aa: CASYDPGETQYF
abundance: many; v_gene: TRBV6-2/TRBV6-3; j_gene: TRBJ2-3; d_gene: TRBD2; len: 14; CDR3nt: TGTGCCAGCCAAAGCCTAGCGGTTCTGAGTACGCAGTATTTT; CDR3aa: CASQSLAVLSTQYF
abundance: -; v_gene: TRBV27; j_gene: TRBJ2-1; d_gene: TRBD2; len: 16; CDR3nt: TGTGCCAGCAGTACCGCTAGCGGCAGCTCCTACAATGAGCAGTTCTTC; CDR3aa: CASSTASGSSYNEQFF
abundance: few; v_gene: TRBV4-1; j_gene: TRBJ2-6; d_gene: -; len: 19; CDR3nt: TGCGCCAGCAGCCAAGAACAGGTGGACTCTTTCTCTGGGGCCAACGTCCTGACTTTC; CDR3aa: CASSQEQVDSFSGANVLTF
abundance: many; v_gene: TRBV29-1; j_gene: TRBJ2-5; d_gene: TRBD1; len: 12; CDR3nt: TGCAGCGGGCGACAGGGCCAAGAGACCCAGTACTTC; CDR3aa: CSGRQGQETQYF
abundance: -; v_gene: TRBV27; j_gene: TRBJ1-1; d_gene: -; len: 13; CDR3nt: TGTGCCAGCAGGGCTACATGGAACACTGAAGCTTTCTTT; CDR3aa: CASRATWNTEAFF
abundance: few; v_gene: TRBV2; j_gene: TRBJ2-4; d_gene: -; len: 14; CDR3nt: TGTGCCAGCAGGGACATTCTAGCCAAAAACATTCAGTACTTC; CDR3aa: CASRDILAKNIQYF
abundance: -; v_gene: TRBV7-2; j_gene: TRBJ1-2; d_gene: -; len: 12; CDR3nt: TGTGCCAGCAGCTACACTAACTATGGCTACACCTTC; CDR3aa: CASSYTNYGYTF
abundance: -; v_gene: TRBV2; j_gene: TRBJ2-7; d_gene: -; len: 12; CDR3nt: TGTGCCAGCAGTCATACTAGTTACGAGCAGTACTTC; CDR3aa: CASSHTSYEQYF
abundance: -; v_gene: TRBV20-1; j_gene: TRBJ2-7; d_gene: -; len: 14; CDR3nt: TGCAGTTCCGAGGGGGGAGTAAGGTCCTACGAGCAGTACTTC; CDR3aa: CSSEGGVRSYEQYF
abundance: -; v_gene: TRBV7-2; j_gene: TRBJ1-6; d_gene: -; len: 16; CDR3nt: TGTGCCAGCAGCTTTCACTCAGAGGTGTTGTCATCACCCCTCCACTTT; CDR3aa: CASSFHSEVLSSPLHF
abundance: -; v_gene: TRBV20-1; j_gene: TRBJ2-7; d_gene: TRBD2; len: 15; CDR3nt: TGCAGTGCTAGAGACCCCACTAGCGGGCCCTACGAGCAGTACTTC; CDR3aa: CSARDPTSGPYEQYF
abundance: few; v_gene: TRBV7-2; j_gene: TRBJ2-5; d_gene: -; len: 14; CDR3nt: TGTGCCAGCAGCTTTACAGGGCTGGGGGAGACCCAGTACTTC; CDR3aa: CASSFTGLGETQYF
abundance: -; v_gene: TRBV7-9; j_gene: TRBJ2-4; d_gene: TRBD1; len: 15; CDR3nt: TGTGCCAGCAGCTCCCACAGGGGGCCCGAAAACATTCAGTACTTC; CDR3aa: CASSSHRGPENIQYF
abundance: -; v_gene: TRBV4-2; j_gene: TRBJ2-1; d_gene: TRBD2; len: 17; CDR3nt: TGTGCCAGCAGCCGAAGACTAGCGGGAGGGCACTACAATGAGCAGTTCTTC; CDR3aa: CASSRRLAGGHYNEQFF
abundance: few; v_gene: TRBV9; j_gene: TRBJ2-6; d_gene: -; len: 15; CDR3nt: TGTGCCAGCAGCGCCGACTCCGCTGGGGCCAACGTCCTGACTTTC; CDR3aa: CASSADSAGANVLTF
abundance: -; v_gene: TRBV28; j_gene: TRBJ2-3; d_gene: TRBD2; len: 15; CDR3nt: TGTGCCAGCAGTTTATTCGCGGGAGAACCGGATACGCAGTATTTT; CDR3aa: CASSLFAGEPDTQYF
abundance: few; v_gene: TRBV6-6; j_gene: TRBJ1-1; d_gene: -; len: 15; CDR3nt: TGTGCCAGCAGTTCACCAACCGGGGCCTCCGGGGCGGCTTTCTTT; CDR3aa: CASSSPTGASGAAFF
abundance: few; v_gene: TRBV12-3/TRBV12-4; j_gene: TRBJ2-7; d_gene: -; len: 12; CDR3nt: TGTGCCTGCAGTCTCGAAAACTACGAGCAGTACTTC; CDR3aa: CACSLENYEQYF
abundance: -; v_gene: TRBV9; j_gene: TRBJ2-3; d_gene: -; len: 16; CDR3nt: TGTGCCAGCAGCCTCCCAAGAGGAGGGGGAACGGATACGCAGTATTTT; CDR3aa: CASSLPRGGGTDTQYF
abundance: -; v_gene: TRBV12-3/TRBV12-4; j_gene: TRBJ2-2; d_gene: -; len: 17; CDR3nt: TGTGCCAGCAGTTTTGCGGGCAAACAGGGGAGGCGTGGGGAGCTGTTTTTT; CDR3aa: CASSFAGKQGRRGELFF
abundance: few; v_gene: TRBV28; j_gene: TRBJ2-7; d_gene: TRBD1; len: 13; CDR3nt: TGTGCCAGCAGTCTCGGGACAGTGTACGAGCAGTACTTC; CDR3aa: CASSLGTVYEQYF
abundance: -; v_gene: TRBV4-1; j_gene: TRBJ2-1; d_gene: -; len: 16; CDR3nt: TGCGCCAGCAGCCAGGAAAGAGCGGGCTCCTACAATGAGCAGTTCTTC; CDR3aa: CASSQERAGSYNEQFF
abundance: many; v_gene: TRBV2; j_gene: TRBJ1-2; d_gene: TRBD1; len: 14; CDR3nt: TGTGCCAGCAGTGAAGAGTCGCCAGGGGGTGGCTACACCTTC; CDR3aa: CASSEESPGGGYTF
abundance: many; v_gene: TRBV29-1; j_gene: TRBJ2-1; d_gene: TRBD2; len: 15; CDR3nt: TGCAGCGTTGGCGGGGGGGACCTAGGCTACAATGAGCAGTTCTTC; CDR3aa: CSVGGGDLGYNEQFF
abundance: -; v_gene: TRBV20-1; j_gene: TRBJ2-1; d_gene: -; len: 13; CDR3nt: TGCAGTGCTAGGAGGGCGGATTCCTACGAGCAGTTCTTC; CDR3aa: CSARRADSYEQFF
abundance: -; v_gene: TRBV5-6; j_gene: TRBJ2-5; d_gene: -; len: 14; CDR3nt: TGTGCCAGCAGCTTGAGGACAGCCCAAGAGACCCAGTACTTC; CDR3aa: CASSLRTAQETQYF
abundance: few; v_gene: TRBV28; j_gene: TRBJ1-1; d_gene: -; len: 13; CDR3nt: TGTGCCAGCACACCCACAGGGTGGACTGAAGCTTTCTTT; CDR3aa: CASTPTGWTEAFF
abundance: many; v_gene: TRBV4-3; j_gene: TRBJ2-7; d_gene: TRBD2; len: 17; CDR3nt: TGCGCCAGCAGCCAAGGAGCGCTAGCGGGGGGGACCTACGAGCAGTACTTC; CDR3aa: CASSQGALAGGTYEQYF
abundance: -; v_gene: TRBV7-2; j_gene: TRBJ2-5; d_gene: -; len: 15; CDR3nt: TGTGCCAGCAGCTTAGAACAGGGCGTTCGGGGGACCCAGTACTTC; CDR3aa: CASSLEQGVRGTQYF
abundance: -; v_gene: TRBV7-9; j_gene: TRBJ2-7; d_gene: -; len: 15; CDR3nt: TGTGCCAGCAGCTTAGCTAGCGGAGCACCCAATGAGCAGTACTTC; CDR3aa: CASSLASGAPNEQYF